The next 18 T cell receptor beta chains were all read from a single sample in a study of blood T cell repertoires in COVID-19. Sequencing was performed with immunoSEQ multiplex PCR; in TCRdb, only in-frame clones are kept and a portion is missing. This sample carries some 300,000 clones, 89% of them seen once, and the ten largest clones take less than 3.5%. Sample: PBMCs or T cells enriched from blood (not recorded which). These receptors came from a woman aged 45-65 years who had been exposed to COVID-19.

The rearrangement joins TRBV30 to TRBJ1-5; 8 nucleotides align to TRBD1. The CDR3 has 13 residues. The J segment lost 4 bases and the V segment lost 5 bases, leaving 4 bases of the junction unmatched. Per germline, CDR1 GTSNPN and CDR2 SVGIG (reference sequence). CDR3 DNA: TGTGCCTGGGGAGACAGGGGAAATCAGCCCCAGCATTTT. It yields the protein CAWGDRGNQPQHF.

The rearrangement uses TRBV27 and TRBJ2-5, with D tentatively TRBD2 (5 bases). V lost 5 bases, J lost 5 bases, and 12 bases lay in between. Germline loops: CDR1 MNHEY, CDR2 SMNVEV (reference sequence). The CDR3 totals 13 residues. DNA of the CDR3: TGTGCCAGCAGTAACTACCAGCGGGAGACCCAGTACTTC. It encodes CASSNYQRETQYF.

V gene TRBV18 combines with J gene TRBJ2-7, with TRBD1 as a possible D gene (6 bases). V was cut by 2 bases and J by 3 bases, with 8 bases left in between. Germline lookup yields CDR1 KGHSH and CDR2 LQKENI. This CDR3 spans 13 amino acids. The chain's CDR3 is CASSPDRNYEQYF. Here the CDR3 DNA reads TGTGCCAGCTCACCAGACAGGAACTACGAGCAGTACTTC. The entire variable domain, with the rest obtained from reference TRBV18 and TRBJ2-7, is as follows: NAGVMQNPRHLVRRRGQEARLRCSPMKGHSHVYWYRQLPEEGLKFMVYLQKENIIDESGMPKERFSAEFPKEGPSILRIQQVVRGDSAAYFCASSPDRNYEQYFGPGTRLTVT.

The CDR3 DNA is TGTGCCAGCAGCACAAAGGGAAATAGCGGGGGGATGGGAGAGACCCAGTACTTC. This sequence encodes CASSTKGNSGGMGETQYF. This chain joins TRBV7-8 and TRBJ2-5; 10 bases match TRBD2. The CDR3 is made up of 18 amino acids. With 5 bases clipped from V and 4 bases from J, the junction kept 16 bases outside the gene matches. The germline CDR1 and CDR2 sequences are SGHVS and FQNEAQ.

This clone was recorded only once. The J gene is TRBJ1-2, the V gene TRBV5-1; 7 bases fit TRBD1. With 4 bases clipped from V and 1 base from J, the junction kept 4 bases outside the gene matches. CDR3 length equals 14 residues. CDR1 is SGHRS, CDR2 YFSETQ, per germline. The CDR3 DNA is TGCGCCAGCAGCGCGGACAGGCTTAACTATGGCTACACCTTC. Translating it yields CASSADRLNYGYTF.

This sequence joins TRBV21-1 and TRBJ1-1; TRBD1 is taken as the D call from the table, unchecked against the DNA. TRBV21-1 has pseudogene status. The CDR3 length is 15 residues. CDR3 nucleotide sequence: TGTGCCAGCAGCATACGGACAGGGACCAACACTGAAGCTTTCTTT. This codes for CASSIRTGTNTEAFF.

This clone was counted a single time. The rearrangement joins TRBV10-3 to TRBJ2-1; 10 bases fit TRBD2. Looked up from germline, CDR1 is ENHRY and CDR2 is SYGVKD. The CDR3 consists of 14 residues. Trimming took 11 bases from V and 10 from J; bases not matched to a gene: 14. The chain's CDR3 is CASKGASGGGEQFF. In DNA, the CDR3 is TGTGCCTCCAAAGGGGCTAGCGGGGGAGGGGAGCAGTTCTTC.

This clone was counted only a few times. This chain links TRBV5-1 with TRBJ2-2; 12 nucleotides align to TRBD2. This CDR3 contains 16 residues. Germline V gene sequence: CDR1 SGHRS, CDR2 YFSETQ. V was pared by 4 bases and J by 1 base, with 2 bases of the junction left unmatched. CDR3 nucleotide sequence: TGCGCCAGCAGCGAGGGACTAGCGGGGAACACCGGGGAGCTGTTTTTT. This codes for CASSEGLAGNTGELFF.

The chain joins TRBV18 to TRBJ2-2; no firm D call. Between the trimmed V and J ends, which lost 2 bases and 1 base, there was a span of 11 bases. CDR1 and CDR2 (germline): KGHSH, LQKENI. The CDR3 has 16 amino acids. The CDR3 reads CASSPRQNENTGELFF. CDR3 DNA: TGTGCCAGCTCACCAAGACAAAACGAGAACACCGGGGAGCTGTTTTTT.

This chain joins TRBV19 and TRBJ1-5, with 7 bases fitting TRBD1. The germline V gene has CDR1 LNHDA and CDR2 SQIVND (reference sequence). The CDR3 sequence is 12 residues long. After removal of 7 bases from V and 9 bases from J, the junction contained 6 bases not matched to a gene. CDR3 coding DNA: TGTGCCAGTATTGGGGACAGCTGGCCCCAGCATTTT. Its translation is CASIGDSWPQHF.

This chain joins TRBV3-1 (or the pseudogene TRBV3-2) and TRBJ1-1; weak D call: TRBD1 (5 bases). The CDR3 totals 14 residues. The V gene's germline CDR1 is LGHDT and CDR2 YNNKEL (reference sequence). V was cut by 0 bases and J by 6 bases, with 11 bases left in between. CDR3 nucleotides: TGTGCCAGCAGCCAAGATCGGGGGTTCCCTGAAGCTTTCTTT. Its translation: CASSQDRGFPEAFF.

DNA for the CDR3: TGTGCCAGCAGTTACGTCGCAGGTCAAGAGACCCAGTACTTC. This gives the protein CASSYVAGQETQYF. The rearrangement joins TRBV6-5 to TRBJ2-5; D gene uncertain. CDR1 and CDR2 (germline): MNHEY, SVGAGI. V was pared by 2 bases and J by 2 bases, with 9 bases between. The CDR3 is 14 amino acids.

This clone was seen just once. The rearrangement links TRBV19 to TRBJ2-2, with D perhaps matching TRBD2 (5 bases). The CDR3 runs 15 residues. Trimming stripped 3 bases from V and 6 bases from J, with 14 bases between. CDR1 is LNHDA and CDR2 is SQIVND in the germline V gene (reference sequence). For the CDR3, the DNA is TGTGCCAGTAGTATGATCCGGGAAAAGGCCGGGGAGCTGTTTTTT. Amino acids: CASSMIREKAGELFF.

V and J are TRBV18 and TRBJ2-1; 11 bases fit TRBD2. Germline V gives CDR1 KGHSH, CDR2 LQKENI. The CDR3 contains 18 residues. Trimming took 6 bases from V and 2 from J; bases not matched to a gene: 12. CDR3 sequence: CASSSGTSGPSAYNEQFF. The CDR3, as DNA: TGTGCCAGCTCTTCCGGGACTAGCGGCCCCTCCGCCTACAATGAGCAGTTCTTC.

This clone has more than one count but fewer than ten. The chain uses TRBV7-2 and TRBJ2-1, with TRBD2 as a possible D gene (5 bases). V lost 5 bases and J lost 6, with 14 bases in between. Germline lookup yields CDR1 SGHTA and CDR2 FQGNSA. This CDR3 spans 14 amino acids. CDR3 sequence (DNA): TGTGCCAGCAGCCTCGGACTCTCCGGCAATGAGCAGTTCTTC. This gives the protein CASSLGLSGNEQFF.

This rearrangement joins TRBV7-8 to TRBJ1-5; no definite D call. The length of the CDR3 is 17 residues. Trimming cost V 5 bases and J 2 bases, with 19 bases left between them. CDR1 and CDR2 from the germline V gene are SGHVS and FQNEAQ. CDR3 residues: CASSAVPGRRGNQPQHF. The CDR3 nucleotides read TGTGCCAGCAGCGCGGTGCCAGGAAGGAGGGGCAATCAGCCCCAGCATTTT.

The chain combines TRBV5-4 with TRBJ2-7; 13 bases fit TRBD2. The V and J ends lost 0 bases and 2 bases, in that order; junction bases with no gene match: 5. Germline values: CDR1 SGHNT, CDR2 YYREEE (reference sequence). The CDR3 is 17 amino acids. CDR3 loop: CASSLGTSGGGPYEQYF. CDR3 coding DNA: TGTGCCAGCAGCTTGGGGACTAGCGGGGGTGGCCCCTACGAGCAGTACTTC.

V and J are TRBV3-1 (or the pseudogene TRBV3-2) and TRBJ1-1; 8 nucleotides align to TRBD1. V gave up 4 bases and J gave up 0 bases; unmatched junction bases: 13. The germline gives CDR1 LGHDT, CDR2 YNNKEL (reference sequence). This CDR3 spans 18 amino acids. The CDR3, as DNA: TGTGCCAGCAGCCCTTGGGTTGGACAGGGCGATATGAACACTGAAGCTTTCTTT. This translates into CASSPWVGQGDMNTEAFF.